These T cell receptor beta chains were read from a single sample in a study of prognosis after radiotherapy for stage I lung cancer. Each CDR3 protein is one row after TCRdb ran MiXCR on the multiplex PCR reads. The sample holds more than 30,000 distinct CDR3 sequences, 35% to 45% seen once. The sample in question was PBMCs, obtained before or after stereotactic body radiation therapy (not recorded which). These receptors came from a donor over 45 with non-small cell lung cancer. Both conserved end residues are part of each CDR3. The D gene is left open where the match is weak. Part of the rows lack a size; the others show once, few, many or a class for expanded clones.

j_gene	abundance	v_gene	d_gene	CDR3nt	CDR3aa
TRBJ2-7	many	TRBV2	TRBD2	TGTGCCAGCAGGCTGGGACTAGCGGCCTCCTACGAGCAGTACTTC	CASRLGLAASYEQYF
TRBJ1-6	.	TRBV28	.	TGTGCCAGCAGTTTAGTACAGGCTAATTCACCCCTCCACTTT	CASSLVQANSPLHF
TRBJ1-2	once	TRBV7-8	.	TGTGCCAGCAGTTGGGGGTCTAACTATGGCTACACCTTC	CASSWGSNYGYTF
TRBJ2-1	many	TRBV6-2/TRBV6-3	.	TGTGCCAGCAGTTACTCGAGTGTATACGGGGATGAGCAGTTCTTC	CASSYSSVYGDEQFF
TRBJ2-1	.	TRBV11-3	.	TGTGCCAGCAGCTTTGGTGGCGGAGACTACAATGAGCAGTTCTTC	CASSFGGGDYNEQFF
TRBJ2-6	.	TRBV6-1	.	TGTGCCAGCGTTGAAGGGACCGGGGATTCTGGGGCCAACGTCCTGACTTTC	CASVEGTGDSGANVLTF
TRBJ2-3	many	TRBV20-1	TRBD2	TGCAGTGCTAGAGAAGCGGGACTTCTGGGGAATACGCAGTATTTT	CSAREAGLLGNTQYF
TRBJ2-5	many	TRBV15	TRBD1	TGTGCCACCAGAAGAAAGGCACAGGGGAAGACCCAGTACTTC	CATRRKAQGKTQYF
TRBJ2-7	.	TRBV4-3	.	TGCGCCAGCAGCCAAGATCCAGGGGCACCCTACGAGCAGTACTTC	CASSQDPGAPYEQYF
TRBJ2-1	.	TRBV5-4	TRBD2	TGTGCCAGCAGCGATGGGACTAGCTCGTACAATGAGCAGTTCTTC	CASSDGTSSYNEQFF
TRBJ2-3	many	TRBV24-1	TRBD1	TGTGCCACCAGTGATACGGACAGGAACACAGATACGCAGTATTTT	CATSDTDRNTDTQYF
TRBJ2-3	.	TRBV5-1	.	TGCGCCAGCGCTACTGGCTGGCAGGAGGATACGCAGTATTTT	CASATGWQEDTQYF
TRBJ1-2	many	TRBV5-1	.	TGCGCCAGCAGCGAAGGGACGCCTGGCTACACCTTC	CASSEGTPGYTF
TRBJ2-5	many	TRBV9	.	TGTGCCAGCAGCCCCCACGGCGAGGGGTCCCAGTACTTC	CASSPHGEGSQYF
TRBJ2-7	many	TRBV18	.	TGTGCCAGCTCACCACGGGGGAGTTCCTACGAGCAGTACTTC	CASSPRGSSYEQYF
TRBJ2-7	many	TRBV5-1	.	TGCGCCAGCAGGCCAATAGAGGGGCGCGAGCAGTACTTC	CASRPIEGREQYF
TRBJ1-5	.	TRBV6-1	.	TGTGCCAGCAGTGAAGAGGTCATGGGCAATCAGACCCAGCATTTT	CASSEEVMGNQTQHF
TRBJ1-2	many	TRBV4-2	TRBD1	TGTGCCAGCAGCCAGGACAGGTTTGTTCTTGGCTACACCTTC	CASSQDRFVLGYTF
TRBJ1-3	.	TRBV12-3/TRBV12-4	.	TGTGCCAGCAGTTTCAGGAGCTCTGGAAACACCATATATTTT	CASSFRSSGNTIYF
TRBJ2-7	.	TRBV18	.	TGTGCCAGCTCACCACTGAAGACAAGGACCTACGAGCAGTACTTC	CASSPLKTRTYEQYF
TRBJ2-7	.	TRBV6-1	TRBD1	TGTGCCAGCAGCCACGACAGGGCCCTAACCTACGATCATTACTTC	CASSHDRALTYDHYF
TRBJ1-4	.	TRBV19	TRBD1	TGTGCCTCCGGGGACAGGGGGTTTGAAAAACTGTTTTTT	CASGDRGFEKLFF
TRBJ1-2	.	TRBV20-1	.	TGCAGTGCTAGGGACCGCGGGATCCTGAACTATGGCTACACCTTC	CSARDRGILNYGYTF
TRBJ2-7	.	TRBV6-2/TRBV6-3	TRBD1	TGTGCCACCACCCGGACAGGCCCTTTTTCCTACGAGCAGTACTTC	CATTRTGPFSYEQYF
TRBJ2-2	.	TRBV6-1	.	TGTGCCAGCAGGCATAGCGGCTTGGGGGAGCTGTTTTTT	CASRHSGLGELFF
TRBJ2-3	many	TRBV10-3	.	TGTGCCATCGCCGAACGAGGGGGAAGCACAGATACGCAGTATTTT	CAIAERGGSTDTQYF
TRBJ2-7	.	TRBV7-8	.	TGTGCCAGCAGCTTGAATTTAGGGGGGGAGCAGTACTTC	CASSLNLGGEQYF
TRBJ2-7	once	TRBV11-2	.	TGTGCCAGCAGCTTAGAGCAGAACTACGAGCAGTACTTC	CASSLEQNYEQYF
TRBJ2-3	many	TRBV6-4	TRBD2	TGTGCCAGCAGTTCTAGCGGGGGTAATACAGATACGCAGTATTTT	CASSSSGGNTDTQYF
TRBJ2-7	.	TRBV11-2	.	TGTGCCAGCAGCGATACTAGGAGCTACGAGCAGTACTTC	CASSDTRSYEQYF
TRBJ1-1	.	TRBV28	.	TGTGCCAGCAGTCCTCGAAGGGATACTGAAGCTTTCTTT	CASSPRRDTEAFF
TRBJ2-7	many	TRBV7-9	TRBD2	TGTGCCAGCAGCTTTCGACTAGCGGGGATCTACGAGCAGTACTTC	CASSFRLAGIYEQYF
TRBJ2-7	many	TRBV11-3	.	TGTGCCAGCAGCTTACCGGGGGCTGGGGAGCAGTACTTC	CASSLPGAGEQYF
TRBJ1-2	medium-sized	TRBV6-1	.	TGTGCCAGCAGTGAAGCGCCACAGGTAACCGGCTACACCTTC	CASSEAPQVTGYTF
TRBJ2-7	.	TRBV20-1	TRBD1	TGTAGTGCTAGTACCGGGAAAGGGGGCTCCCCCATCTACGGACAGTACTTC	CSASTGKGGSPIYGQYF
TRBJ1-2	many	TRBV11-2	.	TGTGCCAGCAGCCCACTCGCCGGTAACTATGGCTACACCTTC	CASSPLAGNYGYTF
TRBJ2-5	many	TRBV6-5	TRBD2	TGTGCCAGCAGATCGACGGGCGGGGGGAGTGGGACCCAGTACTTC	CASRSTGGGSGTQYF
TRBJ1-1	.	TRBV6-1	.	TGTGCCAGCAGTGGAGGCAGGGCGGGAGTGCATGAAGCTTTCTTC	CASSGGRAGVHEAFF
TRBJ2-1	.	TRBV6-6	TRBD2	TGTGCCAGTAGTTACTCGGGAGGACATGGGTACAATGAGCAGTTCTTC	CASSYSGGHGYNEQFF
TRBJ2-3	many	TRBV30	.	TGTGCCTGGCGGCTGGGGGGAAGCGGGACAGATACGCAGTATTTT	CAWRLGGSGTDTQYF
TRBJ2-7	.	TRBV12-3/TRBV12-4	TRBD2	TGTGCCAGCAGCTCAGGGCTAGCGGGAGTCGAGCAGTACTTC	CASSSGLAGVEQYF
TRBJ2-7	many	TRBV2	.	TGTGCCAGCAGTGAAGCGACAGGGGAGGGACACGAGCAGTACTTC	CASSEATGEGHEQYF
TRBJ1-5	many	TRBV6-1	.	TGTGCCAGCAGTGAGTTGGACGGTCTGGTAGGGCCCCAGCATTTT	CASSELDGLVGPQHF
TRBJ1-1	.	TRBV6-2/TRBV6-3	TRBD1	TGTGCCAGCAGACAGGGGAGCACTGAAGCTTTCTTT	CASRQGSTEAFF
TRBJ2-3	.	TRBV5-1	TRBD2	TGCGCCAGCAGCCCACCGGGACTAGACGTCGCAGATACGCAGTATTTT	CASSPPGLDVADTQYF
TRBJ2-2	.	TRBV6-1	.	TGTGCCAGCAGCGTAGAGGACGCCTTAACCGGGGAGCTGTTTTTT	CASSVEDALTGELFF
TRBJ1-1	many	TRBV6-1	.	TGTGCCAGCAGTGAATTAAAAGAGACGGCCGAAGCTTTCTTT	CASSELKETAEAFF
TRBJ1-1	few	TRBV5-4	.	TGTGCCAGCAGCTTGACAGGCCAGAACACTGAAGCTTTCTTT	CASSLTGQNTEAFF
TRBJ2-6	many	TRBV27	.	TGTGCCAGCAGTCGAGGGGGGCCTGGGGCCAACGTCCTGACTTTC	CASSRGGPGANVLTF
TRBJ2-7	many	TRBV10-3	.	TGTGCCACCCAGATCAAAGGCTACGAGCAGTACTTC	CATQIKGYEQYF
TRBJ1-1	many	TRBV9	.	TGTGCCAGCAGCGCCACCATTTCAGTGCGTGAAGCTTTCTTT	CASSATISVREAFF
TRBJ1-6	medium-sized	TRBV6-6	.	TGTGCCAGCAGTTACTCCTTCAGGGATACCGGTCGTAATTCACCCCTCCACTTT	CASSYSFRDTGRNSPLHF